A selection of T cell receptor beta chains follows, all from one sample in a study of T-cell memory formation after mild COVID-19. TCRdb re-derived calls from the 5' RACE reads in MiXCR, one entry per CDR3 protein. The profile shows under 300,000 distinct CDR3 sequences, 16% of them singletons. Material for sequencing was PBMCs or a T cell subset sorted from them (not recorded which). Receptor source: a man aged 18 to 29 who had mild COVID-19 (a few samples of this study predate the infection). Cell type and time point are not known. The CDR3 runs from the conserved cysteine through the conserved F or W. A D gene is named only where the DNA matches it firmly. A row's size may be missing; if present it is once, few, many or a size class.

clone size: many
V gene: TRBV7-2
D gene: TRBD1
J gene: TRBJ2-5
CDR3 protein: CASSLVTGGQETQYF
CDR3 DNA: TGTGCCAGCAGCCTAGTGACAGGGGGCCAAGAGACCCAGTACTTC

clone size: -
V gene: TRBV23-1
D gene: -
J gene: TRBJ2-2
CDR3 protein: CASSAGCDGELFF
CDR3 DNA: TGCGCCAGCAGTGCAGGCTGCGACGGGGAGCTGTTTTTT

clone size: few
V gene: TRBV5-4
D gene: TRBD1
J gene: TRBJ2-7
CDR3 protein: CASSSTGVDEQYF
CDR3 DNA: TGTGCCAGCAGCTCGACAGGGGTGGACGAGCAGTACTTC

clone size: -
V gene: TRBV6-2/TRBV6-3
D gene: TRBD1
J gene: TRBJ1-5
CDR3 protein: CASSYYHRDRVLKGNQPQHF
CDR3 DNA: TGTGCCAGCAGTTACTACCACCGGGACAGGGTTTTAAAGGGCAATCAGCCCCAGCATTTT

clone size: many
V gene: TRBV7-9
D gene: TRBD2
J gene: TRBJ2-3
CDR3 protein: CASSREGSTDTQYF
CDR3 DNA: TGTGCCAGCAGCAGGGAGGGGAGCACAGATACGCAGTATTTT

clone size: few
V gene: TRBV29-1
D gene: -
J gene: TRBJ2-3
CDR3 protein: CSVEGGDSTDTQYF
CDR3 DNA: TGCAGCGTTGAAGGCGGGGACTCCACGGATACGCAGTATTTT

clone size: few
V gene: TRBV5-1
D gene: -
J gene: TRBJ1-2
CDR3 protein: CASSFLAGSGYGYTF
CDR3 DNA: TGCGCCAGCAGCTTCTTGGCAGGGAGCGGCTATGGCTACACCTTC

clone size: few
V gene: TRBV20-1
D gene: -
J gene: TRBJ1-5
CDR3 protein: CSARVGDQPQHF
CDR3 DNA: TGCAGTGCTAGAGTAGGGGATCAGCCCCAGCATTTT

clone size: -
V gene: TRBV28
D gene: TRBD1
J gene: TRBJ1-1
CDR3 protein: CASTGQPNTEAFF
CDR3 DNA: TGTGCCAGCACGGGACAGCCGAACACTGAAGCTTTCTTT

clone size: -
V gene: TRBV7-3
D gene: TRBD1
J gene: TRBJ2-3
CDR3 protein: CASSSGQGATDTQYF
CDR3 DNA: TGTGCCAGCAGCTCCGGACAGGGGGCCACAGATACGCAGTATTTT